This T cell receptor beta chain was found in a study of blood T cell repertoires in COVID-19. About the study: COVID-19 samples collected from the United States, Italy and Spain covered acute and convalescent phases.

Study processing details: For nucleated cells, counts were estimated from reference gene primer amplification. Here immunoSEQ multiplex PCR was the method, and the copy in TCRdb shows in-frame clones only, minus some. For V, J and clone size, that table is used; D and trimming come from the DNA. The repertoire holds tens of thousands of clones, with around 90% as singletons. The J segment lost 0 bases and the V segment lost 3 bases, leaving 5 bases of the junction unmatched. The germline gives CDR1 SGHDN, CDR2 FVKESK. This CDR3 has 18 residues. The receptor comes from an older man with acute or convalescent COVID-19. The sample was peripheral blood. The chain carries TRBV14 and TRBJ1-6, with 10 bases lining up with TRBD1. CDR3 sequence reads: CASSQRQGASSYNSPLHF. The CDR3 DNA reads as TGTGCCAGCAGCCAGAGACAGGGGGCGAGCTCCTATAATTCACCCCTCCACTTT.